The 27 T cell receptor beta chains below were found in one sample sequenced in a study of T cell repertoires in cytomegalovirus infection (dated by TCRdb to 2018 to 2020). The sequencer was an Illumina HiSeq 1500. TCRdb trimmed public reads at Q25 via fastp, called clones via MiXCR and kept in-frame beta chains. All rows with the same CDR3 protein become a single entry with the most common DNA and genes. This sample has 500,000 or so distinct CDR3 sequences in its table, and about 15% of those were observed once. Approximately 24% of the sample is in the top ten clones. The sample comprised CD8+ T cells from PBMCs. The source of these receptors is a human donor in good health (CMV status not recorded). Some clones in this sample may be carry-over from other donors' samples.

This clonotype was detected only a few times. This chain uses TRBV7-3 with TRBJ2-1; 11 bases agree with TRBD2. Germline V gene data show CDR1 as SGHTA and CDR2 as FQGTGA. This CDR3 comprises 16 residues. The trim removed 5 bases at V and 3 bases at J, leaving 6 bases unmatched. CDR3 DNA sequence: TGTGCCAGCAGCAGAGGGACTAGCGGCGTCTACAATGAGCAGTTCTTC. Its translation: CASSRGTSGVYNEQFF.

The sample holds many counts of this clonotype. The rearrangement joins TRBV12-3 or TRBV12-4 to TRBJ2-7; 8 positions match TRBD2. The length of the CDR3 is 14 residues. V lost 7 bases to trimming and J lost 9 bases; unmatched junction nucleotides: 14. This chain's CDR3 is CASTSGTRGSAQYF. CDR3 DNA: TGTGCCAGCACCTCGGGGACTAGAGGCTCCGCGCAGTACTTC.

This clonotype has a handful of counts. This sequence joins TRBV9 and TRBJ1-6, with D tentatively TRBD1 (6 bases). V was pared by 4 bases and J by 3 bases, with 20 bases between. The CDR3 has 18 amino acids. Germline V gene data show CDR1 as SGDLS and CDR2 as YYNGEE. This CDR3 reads CASSPGQLFLFYNSPLHF. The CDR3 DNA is TGTGCCAGCAGCCCAGGACAGCTATTCCTTTTCTATAATTCACCCCTCCACTTT.

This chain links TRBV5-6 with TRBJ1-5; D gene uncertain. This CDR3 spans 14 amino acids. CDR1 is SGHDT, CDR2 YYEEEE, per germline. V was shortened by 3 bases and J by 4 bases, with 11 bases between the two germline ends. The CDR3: CASSYITENQPQHF. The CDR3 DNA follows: TGTGCCAGCAGCTATATTACAGAGAATCAGCCCCAGCATTTT. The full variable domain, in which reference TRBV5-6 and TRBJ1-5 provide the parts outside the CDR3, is DAGVTQSPTHLIKTRGQQVTLRCSPKSGHDTVSWYQQALGQGPQFIFQYYEEEERQRGNFPDRFSGHQFPNYSSELNVNALLLGDSALYLCASSYITENQPQHFGDGTRLSIL.

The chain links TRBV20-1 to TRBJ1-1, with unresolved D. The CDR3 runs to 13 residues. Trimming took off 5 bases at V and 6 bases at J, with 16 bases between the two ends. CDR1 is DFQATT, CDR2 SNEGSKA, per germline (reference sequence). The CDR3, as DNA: TGCAGTGCTGATGAGGCCCGAGTCTCTGAAGCTTTCTTT. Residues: CSADEARVSEAFF.

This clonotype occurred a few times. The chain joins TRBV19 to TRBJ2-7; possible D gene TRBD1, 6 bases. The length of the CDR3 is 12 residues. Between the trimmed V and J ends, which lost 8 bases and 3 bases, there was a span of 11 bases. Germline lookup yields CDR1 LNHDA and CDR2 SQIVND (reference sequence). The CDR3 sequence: CASSVRGYEQYF. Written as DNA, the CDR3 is TGTGCCAGTTCAGTCAGGGGCTACGAGCAGTACTTC.

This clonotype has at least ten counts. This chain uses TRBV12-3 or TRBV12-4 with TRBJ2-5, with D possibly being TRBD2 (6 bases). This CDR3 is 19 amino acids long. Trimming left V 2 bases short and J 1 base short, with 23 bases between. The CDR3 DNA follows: TGTGCCAGCAGTTTACGGAGGGGCCCAATAAGTGCCCCCCAAGAGACCCAGTACTTC. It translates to CASSLRRGPISAPQETQYF.

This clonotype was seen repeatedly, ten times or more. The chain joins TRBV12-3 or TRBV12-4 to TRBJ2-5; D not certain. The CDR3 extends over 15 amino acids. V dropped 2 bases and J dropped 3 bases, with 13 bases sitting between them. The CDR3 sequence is CASSLIQALKETQYF. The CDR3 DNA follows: TGTGCCAGCAGTTTAATCCAGGCCCTAAAAGAGACCCAGTACTTC.

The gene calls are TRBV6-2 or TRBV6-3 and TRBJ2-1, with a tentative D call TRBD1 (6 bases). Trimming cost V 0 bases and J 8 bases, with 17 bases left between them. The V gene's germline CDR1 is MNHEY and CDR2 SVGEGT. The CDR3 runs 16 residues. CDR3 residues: CASSYSGASSTDEQFF. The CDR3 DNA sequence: TGTGCCAGCAGTTACTCGGGGGCTTCATCCACCGATGAGCAGTTCTTC.

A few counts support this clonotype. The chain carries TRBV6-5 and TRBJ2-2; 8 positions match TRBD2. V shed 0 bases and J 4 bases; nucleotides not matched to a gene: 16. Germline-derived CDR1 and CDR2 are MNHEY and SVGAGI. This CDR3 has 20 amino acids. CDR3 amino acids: CASSYSGTRLASLTTGELFF. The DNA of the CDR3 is TGTGCCAGCAGTTACTCAGGGACTAGGCTCGCTTCACTAACCACCGGGGAGCTGTTTTTT.

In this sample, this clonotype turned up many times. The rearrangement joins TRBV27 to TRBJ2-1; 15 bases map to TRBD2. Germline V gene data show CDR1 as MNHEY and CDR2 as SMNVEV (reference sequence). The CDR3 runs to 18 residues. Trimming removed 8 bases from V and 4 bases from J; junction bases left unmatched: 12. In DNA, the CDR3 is TGTGCCAGCCTTTCCGGGACTAGCGGGGGGTTCTTTTACAATGAGCAGTTCTTC. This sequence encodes CASLSGTSGGFFYNEQFF.

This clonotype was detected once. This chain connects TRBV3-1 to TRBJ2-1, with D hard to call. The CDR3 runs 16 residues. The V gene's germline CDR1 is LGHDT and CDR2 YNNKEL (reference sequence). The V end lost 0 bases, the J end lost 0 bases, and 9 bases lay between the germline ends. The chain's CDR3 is CASSQDSSSSYNEQFF. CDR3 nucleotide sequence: TGTGCCAGCAGCCAAGATTCGTCGAGCTCCTACAATGAGCAGTTCTTC.

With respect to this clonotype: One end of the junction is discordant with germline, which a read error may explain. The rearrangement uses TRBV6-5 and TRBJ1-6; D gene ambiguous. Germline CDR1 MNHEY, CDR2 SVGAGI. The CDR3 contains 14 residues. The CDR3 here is CASGYLQVDSPLHF. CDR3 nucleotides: TGTGCCAGCGGTTACCTTCAGGTAGACTCACCCCTCCACTTT.

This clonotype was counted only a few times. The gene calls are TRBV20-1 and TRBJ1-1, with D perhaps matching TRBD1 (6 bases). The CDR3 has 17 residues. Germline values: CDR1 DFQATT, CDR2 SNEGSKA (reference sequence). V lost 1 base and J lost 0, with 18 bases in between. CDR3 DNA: TGCAGTGCTAGAGGGGTCTACGCAGGGGATATGAACACTGAAGCTTTCTTT. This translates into CSARGVYAGDMNTEAFF.

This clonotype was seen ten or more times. CDR3 region: CASSQDPNNSAYEQYF. The DNA for the CDR3 is TGCGCCAGCAGCCAAGACCCCAACAATTCGGCCTACGAGCAGTACTTC. The gene calls are TRBV4-1 and TRBJ2-7; D gene uncertain. Per germline, CDR1 MGHRA and CDR2 YSYEKL. CDR3 size: 16 residues. Trimming took 0 bases from V and 2 from J, leaving 14 bases between them.

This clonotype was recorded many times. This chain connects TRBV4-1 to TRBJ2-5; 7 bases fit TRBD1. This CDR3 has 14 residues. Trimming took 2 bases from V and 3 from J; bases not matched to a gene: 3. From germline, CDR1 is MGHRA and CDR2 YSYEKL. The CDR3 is CASSQPTGEETQYF. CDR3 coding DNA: TGCGCCAGCAGCCAACCTACAGGGGAAGAGACCCAGTACTTC.

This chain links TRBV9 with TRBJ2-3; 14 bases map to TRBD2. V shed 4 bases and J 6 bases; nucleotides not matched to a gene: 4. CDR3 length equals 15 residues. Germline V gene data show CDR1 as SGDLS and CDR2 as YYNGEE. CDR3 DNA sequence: TGTGCCAGCAGCCGGACTAGCGGGAGGATGGATACGCAGTATTTT. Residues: CASSRTSGRMDTQYF.

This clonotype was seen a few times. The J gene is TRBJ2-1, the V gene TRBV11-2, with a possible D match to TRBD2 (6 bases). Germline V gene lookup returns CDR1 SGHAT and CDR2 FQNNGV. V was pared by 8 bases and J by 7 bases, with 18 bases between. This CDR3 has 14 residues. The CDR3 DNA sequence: TGTGCCAGCTCCTTTAGACGGGGAGGAAATGAGCAGTTCTTC. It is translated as CASSFRRGGNEQFF.

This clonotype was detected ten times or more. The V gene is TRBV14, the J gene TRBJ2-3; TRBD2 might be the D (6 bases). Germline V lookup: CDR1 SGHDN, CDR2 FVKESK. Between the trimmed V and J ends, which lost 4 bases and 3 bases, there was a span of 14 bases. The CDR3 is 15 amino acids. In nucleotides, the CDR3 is TGTGCCAGCAGCCCTTCAGGGAGGATAACAGATACGCAGTATTTT. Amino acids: CASSPSGRITDTQYF.

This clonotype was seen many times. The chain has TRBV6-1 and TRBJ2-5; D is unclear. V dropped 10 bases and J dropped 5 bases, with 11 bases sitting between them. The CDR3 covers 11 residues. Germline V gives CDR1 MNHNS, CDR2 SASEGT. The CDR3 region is CAIRPPETQYF. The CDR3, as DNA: TGTGCCATCAGACCCCCGGAGACCCAGTACTTC.

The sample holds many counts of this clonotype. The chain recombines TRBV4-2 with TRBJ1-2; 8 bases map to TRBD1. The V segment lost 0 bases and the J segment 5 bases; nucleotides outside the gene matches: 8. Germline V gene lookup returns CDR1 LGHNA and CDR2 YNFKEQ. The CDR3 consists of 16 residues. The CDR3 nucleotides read TGTGCCAGCAGCCAAGACAGGGGGCCCGGCCCGTATGGCTACACCTTC. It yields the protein CASSQDRGPGPYGYTF.

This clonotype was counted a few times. The CDR3 nucleotides are TGTGCCAGCAGAGGACAGGGGGGAAACTATGGCTACACCTTC. The encoded protein is CASRGQGGNYGYTF. The genes are TRBV9 and TRBJ1-2; 10 bases align to TRBD1. With V trimmed by 5 bases and J by 2 bases, 3 bases remained unmatched. Looked up from germline, CDR1 is SGDLS and CDR2 is YYNGEE. The CDR3 has 14 amino acids.

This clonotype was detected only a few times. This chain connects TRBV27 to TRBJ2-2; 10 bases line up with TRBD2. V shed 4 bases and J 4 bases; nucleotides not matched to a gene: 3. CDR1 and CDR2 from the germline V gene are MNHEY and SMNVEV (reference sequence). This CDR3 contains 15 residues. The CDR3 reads CASSSSGSITGELFF. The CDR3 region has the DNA TGTGCCAGCAGTTCTAGCGGGAGTATCACCGGGGAGCTGTTTTTT.

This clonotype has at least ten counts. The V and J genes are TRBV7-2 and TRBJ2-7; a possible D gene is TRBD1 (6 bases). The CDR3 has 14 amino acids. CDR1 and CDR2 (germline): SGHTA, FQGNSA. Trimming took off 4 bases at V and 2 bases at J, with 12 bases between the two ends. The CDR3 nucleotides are TGTGCCAGCAGCTGGGACATCGGAGCCTACGAGCAGTACTTC. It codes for CASSWDIGAYEQYF.

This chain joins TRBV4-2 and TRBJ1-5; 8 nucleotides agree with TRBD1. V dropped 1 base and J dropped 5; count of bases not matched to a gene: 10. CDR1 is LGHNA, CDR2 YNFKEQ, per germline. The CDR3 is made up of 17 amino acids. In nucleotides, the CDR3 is TGTGCCAGCAGCCAAGTGTTCCGGGACAGGATTTATCAGCCCCAGCATTTT. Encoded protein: CASSQVFRDRIYQPQHF.

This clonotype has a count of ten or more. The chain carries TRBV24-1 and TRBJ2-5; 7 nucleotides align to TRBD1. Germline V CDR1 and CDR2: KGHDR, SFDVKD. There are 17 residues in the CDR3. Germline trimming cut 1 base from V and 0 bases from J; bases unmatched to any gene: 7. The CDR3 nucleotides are TGTGCCACCAGTGATTTCCGACAGGGTTTGTACCAAGAGACCCAGTACTTC. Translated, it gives CATSDFRQGLYQETQYF.

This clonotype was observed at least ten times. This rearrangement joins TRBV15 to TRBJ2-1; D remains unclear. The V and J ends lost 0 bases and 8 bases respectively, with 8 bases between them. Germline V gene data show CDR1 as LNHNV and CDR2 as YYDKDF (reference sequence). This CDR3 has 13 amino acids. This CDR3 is CATSRDYVDEQFF. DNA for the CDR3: TGTGCCACCAGCAGAGATTACGTGGATGAGCAGTTCTTC.